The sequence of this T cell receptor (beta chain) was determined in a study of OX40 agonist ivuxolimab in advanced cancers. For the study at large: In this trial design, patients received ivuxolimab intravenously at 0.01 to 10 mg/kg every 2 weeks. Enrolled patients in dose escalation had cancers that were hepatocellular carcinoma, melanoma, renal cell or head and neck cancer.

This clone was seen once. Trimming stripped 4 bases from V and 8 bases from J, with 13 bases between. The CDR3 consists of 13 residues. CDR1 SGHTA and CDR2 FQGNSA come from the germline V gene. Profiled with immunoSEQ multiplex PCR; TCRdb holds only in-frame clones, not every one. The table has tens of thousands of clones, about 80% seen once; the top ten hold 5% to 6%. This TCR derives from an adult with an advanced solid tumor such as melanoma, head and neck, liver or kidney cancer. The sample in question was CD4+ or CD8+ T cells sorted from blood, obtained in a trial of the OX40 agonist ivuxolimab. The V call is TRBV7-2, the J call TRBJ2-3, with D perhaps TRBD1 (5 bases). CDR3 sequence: CASSSPLGVTQYF. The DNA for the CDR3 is TGTGCCAGCAGCTCCCCCTTAGGGGTTACGCAGTATTTT. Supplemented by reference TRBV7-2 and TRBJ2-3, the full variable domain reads GAGVSQSPSNKVTEKGKDVELRCDPISGHTALYWYRQSLGQGLEFLIYFQGNSAPDKSGLPSDRFSAERTGGSVSTLTIQRTQQEDSAVYLCASSSPLGVTQYFGPGTRLTVL.